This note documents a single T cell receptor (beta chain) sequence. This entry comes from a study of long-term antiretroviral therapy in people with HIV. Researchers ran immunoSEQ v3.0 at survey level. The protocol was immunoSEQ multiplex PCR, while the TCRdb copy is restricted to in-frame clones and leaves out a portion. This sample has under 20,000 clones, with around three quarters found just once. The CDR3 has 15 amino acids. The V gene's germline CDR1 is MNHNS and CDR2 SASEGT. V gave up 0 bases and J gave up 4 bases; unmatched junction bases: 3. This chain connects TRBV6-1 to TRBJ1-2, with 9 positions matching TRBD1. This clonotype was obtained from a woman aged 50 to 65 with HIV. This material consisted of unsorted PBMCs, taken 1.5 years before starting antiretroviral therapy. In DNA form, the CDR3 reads TGTGCCAGCAGTGAAGCGGGACAGGGAACCTATGGCTACACCTTC. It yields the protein CASSEAGQGTYGYTF.